This T cell receptor beta chain was obtained from a study of neurological immune-mediated disorders. The study's findings and limits: Expanded clones shared no CDR3 amino acid sequences across subjects, suggesting private repertoires in all groups. The most TCR clonal expansion was seen in HTLV-1-associated myelopathy, whereas the least was seen in multiple sclerosis, below the level in healthy controls.

Each CDR3 protein gets one entry after TCRdb re-called the 5' RACE reads with MiXCR. Of around 67,000 distinct CDR3 sequences in the sample, roughly 5% were seen once. This clonotype was seen a handful of times. Antigen unknown. Sequencing used PBMCs. The clonotype comes from a man younger than 35 with multiple sclerosis.

CDR3 DNA: TGCGCCAGCAGCTACCGGACTGCCTGGAGGGGTACTGAAGCTTTCTTT. This encodes CASSYRTAWRGTEAFF. The chain uses TRBV5-1 and TRBJ1-1; perhaps TRBD1 as D (5 bases). This CDR3 has 16 amino acids. V was trimmed by 3 bases and J by 5 bases, leaving 20 bases between them. The germline CDR1 and CDR2 sequences are SGHRS and YFSETQ.